This T cell receptor (beta chain) originates from a study of T cell changes during pregnancy in multiple sclerosis. Looked up from germline, CDR1 is SGHAT and CDR2 is FQDESV (reference sequence). The CDR3 is made up of 14 amino acids. Between the trimmed V and J ends, which lost 6 bases and 5 bases, there was a span of 14 bases. Clones were sequenced by immunoSEQ multiplex PCR, and TCRdb holds only the in-frame ones, with some missing. This sample has more than 50,000 clones; more than 90% occur once, and the top ten carry 3.3%. The TCR originated in a female donor in good health, enrolled as a control in a pregnancy study. V gene TRBV11-1 combines with J gene TRBJ2-1; D gene ambiguous. Source: peripheral blood, taken in the first trimester of pregnancy. The CDR3 loop is CASSNRMHDNEQFF. As DNA, the CDR3 is TGTGCCAGCAGTAACAGAATGCACGACAATGAGCAGTTCTTC.